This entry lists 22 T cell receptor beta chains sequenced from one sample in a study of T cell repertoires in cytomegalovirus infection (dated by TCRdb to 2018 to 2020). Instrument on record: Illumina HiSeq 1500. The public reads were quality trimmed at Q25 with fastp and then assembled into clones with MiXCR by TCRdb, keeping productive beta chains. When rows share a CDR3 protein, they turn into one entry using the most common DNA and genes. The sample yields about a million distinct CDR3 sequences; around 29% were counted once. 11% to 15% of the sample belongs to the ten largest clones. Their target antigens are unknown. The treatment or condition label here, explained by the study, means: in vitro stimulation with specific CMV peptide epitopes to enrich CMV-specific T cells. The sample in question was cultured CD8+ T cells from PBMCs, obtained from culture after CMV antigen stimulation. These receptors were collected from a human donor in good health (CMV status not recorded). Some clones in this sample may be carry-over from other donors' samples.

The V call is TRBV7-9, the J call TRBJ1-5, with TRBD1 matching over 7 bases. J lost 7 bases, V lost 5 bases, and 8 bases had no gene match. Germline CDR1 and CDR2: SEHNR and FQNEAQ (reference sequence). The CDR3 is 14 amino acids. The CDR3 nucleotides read TGTGCCAGCAGCCAGGGGGGGTCGGGGCAGCCCCAGCATTTT. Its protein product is CASSQGGSGQPQHF.

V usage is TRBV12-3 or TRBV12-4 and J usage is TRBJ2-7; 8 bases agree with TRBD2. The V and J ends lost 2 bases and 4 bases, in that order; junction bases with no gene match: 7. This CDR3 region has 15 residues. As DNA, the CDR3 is TGTGCCAGCAGTTTAACTCTACTAGCGGCGTACGAGCAGTACTTC. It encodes CASSLTLLAAYEQYF.

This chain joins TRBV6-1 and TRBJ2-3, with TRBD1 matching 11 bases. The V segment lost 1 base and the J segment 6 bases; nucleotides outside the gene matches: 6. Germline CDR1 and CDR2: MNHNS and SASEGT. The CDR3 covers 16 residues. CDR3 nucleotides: TGTGCCAGCAGTGAAGTGGGACAGGGGGGGGCGGATACGCAGTATTTT. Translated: CASSEVGQGGADTQYF.

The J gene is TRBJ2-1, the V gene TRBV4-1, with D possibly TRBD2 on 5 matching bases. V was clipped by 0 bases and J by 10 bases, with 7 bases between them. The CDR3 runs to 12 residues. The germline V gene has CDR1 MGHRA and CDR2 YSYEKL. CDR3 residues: CASSQELAEQFF. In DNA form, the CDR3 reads TGCGCCAGCAGCCAAGAGCTAGCAGAGCAGTTCTTC.

CDR3 sequence (DNA): TGTGCCAGCCTACCGGCCCGCTCTGGAAACACCATATATTTT. This encodes CASLPARSGNTIYF. The chain combines TRBV2 with TRBJ1-3; D remains unclear. This CDR3 has 14 residues. The V gene's germline CDR1 is SNHLY and CDR2 FYNNEI. The V and J ends lost 8 bases and 0 bases respectively, with 11 bases between them. Supplemented by reference TRBV2 and TRBJ1-3, the full variable domain reads EPEVTQTPSHQVTQMGQEVILRCVPISNHLYFYWYRQILGQKVEFLVSFYNNEISEKSEIFDDQFSVERPDGSNFTLKIRSTKLEDSAMYFCASLPARSGNTIYFGEGSWLTVV.

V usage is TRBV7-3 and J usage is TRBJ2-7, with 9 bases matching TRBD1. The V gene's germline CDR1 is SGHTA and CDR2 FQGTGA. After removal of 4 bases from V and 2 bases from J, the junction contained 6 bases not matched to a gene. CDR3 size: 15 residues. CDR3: CASSYGQGSTYEQYF. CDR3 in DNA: TGTGCCAGCAGCTACGGACAGGGGTCAACCTACGAGCAGTACTTC.

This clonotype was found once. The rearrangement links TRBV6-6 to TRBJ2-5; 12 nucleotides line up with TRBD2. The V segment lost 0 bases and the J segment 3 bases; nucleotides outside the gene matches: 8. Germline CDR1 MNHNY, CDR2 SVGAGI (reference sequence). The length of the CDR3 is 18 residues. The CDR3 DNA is TGTGCCAGCAGTTACTCGAGGCTAGCGGGGGGGATCGAAGAGACCCAGTACTTC. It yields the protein CASSYSRLAGGIEETQYF.

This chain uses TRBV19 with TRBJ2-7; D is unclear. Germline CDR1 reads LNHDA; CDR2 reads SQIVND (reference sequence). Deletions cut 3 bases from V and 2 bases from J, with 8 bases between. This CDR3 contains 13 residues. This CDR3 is CASSIGSAYEQYF. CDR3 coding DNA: TGTGCCAGTAGTATCGGCAGTGCCTACGAGCAGTACTTC.

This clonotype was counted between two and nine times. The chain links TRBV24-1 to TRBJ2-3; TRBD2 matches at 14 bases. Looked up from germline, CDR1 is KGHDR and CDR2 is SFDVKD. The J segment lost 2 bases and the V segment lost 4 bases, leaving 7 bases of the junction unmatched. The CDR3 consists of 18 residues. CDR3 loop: CATSDNGLAGGNTDTQYF. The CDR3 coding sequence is TGTGCCACCAGTGACAACGGACTAGCGGGGGGTAACACAGATACGCAGTATTTT.

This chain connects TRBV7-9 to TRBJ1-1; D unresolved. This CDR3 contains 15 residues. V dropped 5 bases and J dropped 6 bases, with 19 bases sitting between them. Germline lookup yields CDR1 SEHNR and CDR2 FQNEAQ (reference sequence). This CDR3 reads CASSPPAEVSAEAFF. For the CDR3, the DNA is TGTGCCAGCAGCCCTCCGGCGGAAGTGTCTGCTGAAGCTTTCTTT.

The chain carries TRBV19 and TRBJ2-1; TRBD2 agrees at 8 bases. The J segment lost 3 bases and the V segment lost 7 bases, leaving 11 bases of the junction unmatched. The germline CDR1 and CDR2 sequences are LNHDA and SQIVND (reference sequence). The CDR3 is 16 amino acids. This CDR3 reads CASKGRRGDIYNEQFF. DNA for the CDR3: TGTGCCAGTAAAGGGCGGCGGGGGGACATCTACAATGAGCAGTTCTTC.

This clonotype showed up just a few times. CDR3 DNA: TGTGCTGCCGAACCAGGAGGGGCGGAGGTTCCCCAGTACTTC. This sequence encodes CAAEPGGAEVPQYF. The chain combines TRBV6-2 or TRBV6-3 with TRBJ2-5, with D possibly matching TRBD2 (6 bases). CDR3 length equals 14 residues. CDR1 and CDR2 (germline): MNHEY, SVGEGT.

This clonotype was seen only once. The CDR3 DNA reads as TGTGCCAGCAGACCCGGGACAAGTTTTAATGAAAAACTGTTTTTT. This sequence encodes CASRPGTSFNEKLFF. The chain employs TRBV27 and TRBJ1-4; a weak D match, TRBD1 (6 bases). V was pared by 6 bases and J by 4 bases, with 15 bases between. This CDR3 is 15 amino acids long. The germline CDR1 and CDR2 sequences are MNHEY and SMNVEV (reference sequence). Using reference TRBV27 and TRBJ1-4 for the parts outside the CDR3, the full variable domain is EAQVTQNPRYLITVTGKKLTVTCSQNMNHEYMSWYRQDPGLGLRQIYYSMNVEVTDKGDVPEGYKVSRKEKRNFPLILESPSPNQTSLYFCASRPGTSFNEKLFFGSGTQLSVL.

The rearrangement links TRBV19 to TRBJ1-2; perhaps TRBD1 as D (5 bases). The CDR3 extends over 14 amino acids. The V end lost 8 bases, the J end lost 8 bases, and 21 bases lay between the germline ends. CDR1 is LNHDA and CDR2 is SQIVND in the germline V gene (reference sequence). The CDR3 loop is CASEGATDSGGYTF. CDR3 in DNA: TGTGCCAGTGAAGGAGCAACGGACTCAGGGGGCTACACCTTC.

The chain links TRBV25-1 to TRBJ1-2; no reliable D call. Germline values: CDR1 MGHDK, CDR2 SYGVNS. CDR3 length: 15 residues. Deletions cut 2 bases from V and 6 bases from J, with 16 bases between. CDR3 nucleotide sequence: TGTGCCAGCAGTGAAGGAATGGGGTTATTGGATGGCTACACCTTC. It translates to CASSEGMGLLDGYTF.

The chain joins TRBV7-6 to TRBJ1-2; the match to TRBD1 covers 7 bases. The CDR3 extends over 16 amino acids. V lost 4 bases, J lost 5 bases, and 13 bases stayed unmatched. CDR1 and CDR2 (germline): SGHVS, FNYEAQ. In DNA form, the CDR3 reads TGTGCCAGCAGCTACGCCGGGACAGTGACGGGATATGGCTACACCTTC. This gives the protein CASSYAGTVTGYGYTF.

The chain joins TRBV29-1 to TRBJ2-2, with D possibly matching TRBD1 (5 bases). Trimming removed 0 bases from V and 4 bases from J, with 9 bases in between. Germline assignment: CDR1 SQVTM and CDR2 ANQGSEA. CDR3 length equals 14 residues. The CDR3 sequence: CSVEDRGITGELFF. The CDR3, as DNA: TGCAGCGTTGAAGATAGGGGTATCACCGGGGAGCTGTTTTTT.

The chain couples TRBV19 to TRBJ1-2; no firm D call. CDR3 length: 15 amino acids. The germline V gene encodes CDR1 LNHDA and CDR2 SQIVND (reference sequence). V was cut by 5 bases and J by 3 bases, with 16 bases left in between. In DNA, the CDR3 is TGTGCCAGTAGTCCCGGGCAGGCTCAGTACTATGGCTACACCTTC. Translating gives CASSPGQAQYYGYTF. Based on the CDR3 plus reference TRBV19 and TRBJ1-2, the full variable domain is DGGITQSPKYLFRKEGQNVTLSCEQNLNHDAMYWYRQDPGQGLRLIYYSQIVNDFQKGDIAEGYSVSREKKESFPLTVTSAQKNPTAFYLCASSPGQAQYYGYTFGSGTRLTVV.

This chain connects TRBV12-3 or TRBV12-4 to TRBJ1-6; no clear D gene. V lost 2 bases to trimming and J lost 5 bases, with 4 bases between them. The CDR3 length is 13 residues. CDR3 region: CASSLFDNSPLHF. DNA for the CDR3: TGTGCCAGCAGTTTATTCGATAATTCACCCCTCCACTTT.

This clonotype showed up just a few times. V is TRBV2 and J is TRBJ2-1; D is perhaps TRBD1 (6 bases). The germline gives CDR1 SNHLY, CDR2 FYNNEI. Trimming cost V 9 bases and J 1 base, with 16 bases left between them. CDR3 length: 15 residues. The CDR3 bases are TGTGCCAGTCGGTCCAGGGGCTCGTCCTACAATGAGCAGTTCTTC. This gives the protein CASRSRGSSYNEQFF.

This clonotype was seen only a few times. The CDR3 DNA follows: TGTGCCAGCAGTGAAGGGGGGTTGCGGGAACAGATGAACACTGAAGCTTTCTTT. Amino acid sequence: CASSEGGLREQMNTEAFF. The V and J genes are TRBV6-1 and TRBJ1-1, with D maybe TRBD1 (5 bases). The length of the CDR3 is 18 residues. From germline, CDR1 is MNHNS and CDR2 SASEGT. Between the trimmed V and J ends, which lost 1 base and 0 bases, there was a span of 18 bases.

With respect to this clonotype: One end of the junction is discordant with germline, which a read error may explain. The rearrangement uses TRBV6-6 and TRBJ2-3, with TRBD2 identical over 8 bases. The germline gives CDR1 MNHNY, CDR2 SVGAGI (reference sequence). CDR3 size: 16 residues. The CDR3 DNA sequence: TGTGCCACCTGGTCGATCTTAGCGGGGTACACAGATACGCGGTATTTT. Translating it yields CATWSILAGYTDTRYF.